The 31 T cell receptor beta chains below all came from one sample that was sequenced in a study of shared clonotypes between healthy human individuals (dated by TCRdb to the early 2020s). Library generation was performed with the immunoSEQ multiplex PCR assay. Held by TCRdb, this immuneACCESS table contains in-frame sequences only and omits some clones. Under half of the omission traces to an unresolved V gene where checked; the cause of the rest is unknown. Across this sample there are about 2.1 million clones, with approximately 92% seen only once. The ten largest clones represent more than 1.5% of the sample. CD8 naive samples were CD45RO-negative cells positively selected for CCR7, giving a CD45RA+CCR7+ population that excluded TemRA cells. Sequencing was performed on naive CD8+ T cells from PBMCs. In the paper's terms, the cell subset or site label means: CD45RA+CCR7+. The receptor source for this set is a man aged 18 to 30 in good health. Some clones in this sample may be carry-over from other donors' samples.

In DNA, the CDR3 is TGTGCCAGCAGCCAAGATGACAGGGTTACCTATGGCTACACCTTC. Its protein product is CASSQDDRVTYGYTF. The chain employs TRBV4-2 and TRBJ1-2, with 7 bases fitting TRBD1. Trimming at V came to 0 bases and at J to 4 bases, leaving 5 bases not matched to a gene. The CDR3 has 15 amino acids. Germline CDR1 reads LGHNA; CDR2 reads YNFKEQ.

The chain combines TRBV30 with TRBJ2-1; 7 nucleotides agree with TRBD1. J lost 4 bases, V lost 0 bases, and 18 bases had no gene match. There are 19 residues in the CDR3. The V gene's germline CDR1 is GTSNPN and CDR2 SVGIG (reference sequence). The CDR3: CAWSVPNEGGSSFYNEQFF. The CDR3 coding sequence is TGTGCCTGGAGTGTACCTAATGAAGGGGGCAGCTCCTTTTACAATGAGCAGTTCTTC. Using reference TRBV30 and TRBJ2-1 for the parts outside the CDR3, the full variable domain is SQTIHQWPATLVQPVGSPLSLECTVEGTSNPNLYWYRQAAGRGLQLLFYSVGIGQISSEVPQNLSASRPQDRQFILSSKKLLLSDSGFYLCAWSVPNEGGSSFYNEQFFGPGTRLTVL.

The chain uses TRBV25-1 and TRBJ2-2; the D is unclear. The V gene's germline CDR1 is MGHDK and CDR2 SYGVNS. Trimming removed 3 bases at V and 3 bases at J, with 20 bases between. CDR3 length: 18 amino acids. This CDR3 is CASSDPPTTQDDTGELFF. The CDR3 DNA reads TGTGCCAGCAGTGACCCCCCCACGACACAAGATGACACCGGGGAGCTGTTTTTT.

On this clone itself: This sample includes further DNA sequences coding for the same CDR3. This rearrangement joins TRBV6-1 to TRBJ2-7; TRBD2 matches 7 bases. The CDR3 has 14 residues. CDR1 MNHNS and CDR2 SASEGT come from the germline V gene. V shed 3 bases, J shed 4 bases, and the junction held 6 bases outside the gene matches. DNA for the CDR3: TGTGCCAGCAGTGATGGCGGGAGAGGGTACGAGCAGTACTTC. This encodes CASSDGGRGYEQYF.

CDR3 in amino acids: CASSFIGTGNYGYTF. CDR3 bases: TGTGCCAGCAGTTTTATAGGGACAGGAAACTATGGCTACACCTTC. V is TRBV27 and J is TRBJ1-2; 8 bases match TRBD1. This CDR3 spans 15 amino acids. Germline V gene sequence: CDR1 MNHEY, CDR2 SMNVEV (reference sequence). Trimming at V came to 3 bases and at J to 2 bases, leaving 5 bases not matched to a gene.

This chain links TRBV30 with TRBJ2-3; 8 bases align to TRBD2. CDR1 is GTSNPN and CDR2 is SVGIG in the germline V gene (reference sequence). Germline trimming cut 2 bases from V and 3 bases from J; bases unmatched to any gene: 4. The CDR3 length is 14 residues. The CDR3 sequence is CAWSQRELTDTQYF. DNA of the CDR3: TGTGCCTGGAGTCAGCGGGAGCTGACAGATACGCAGTATTTT.

This CDR3 is CASSFPGHYYGYTF. The CDR3 DNA follows: TGTGCCAGCAGCTTCCCGGGACACTACTATGGCTACACCTTC. This chain links TRBV7-2 with TRBJ1-2; D is perhaps TRBD1 (6 bases). Germline CDR1 and CDR2: SGHTA and FQGNSA. Trimming removed 3 bases from V and 3 bases from J, with 11 bases in between. CDR3 length equals 14 residues.

This chain links TRBV30 with TRBJ1-6, with 8 positions matching TRBD1. The CDR3 contains 17 residues. Germline trimming cut 3 bases from V and 0 bases from J; bases unmatched to any gene: 7. Germline values: CDR1 GTSNPN, CDR2 SVGIG (reference sequence). CDR3 bases: TGTGCCTGGAGGATCACAGGGGGTGACTCCTATAATTCACCCCTCCACTTT. The encoded protein is CAWRITGGDSYNSPLHF.

This clone has a single count. The chain joins TRBV6-6 to TRBJ2-7; D is possibly TRBD1 (5 bases). The V gene lost 2 bases and the J gene lost 5 bases, with 19 bases spanning the gap. Germline V gene data show CDR1 as MNHNY and CDR2 as SVGAGI (reference sequence). This CDR3 comprises 16 residues. DNA of the CDR3: TGTGCCAGCAGTTACAGTCGTCTCAGGGAATACGACGAGCAGTACTTC. Its protein is CASSYSRLREYDEQYF.

To note about this clone: Other DNA sequences within the sample encode an identical CDR3. CDR3 protein: CASSLGQGNTEAFF. The CDR3 nucleotides read TGTGCCAGCAGTTTGGGACAGGGAAACACTGAAGCTTTCTTT. The chain employs TRBV27 and TRBJ1-1; 9 positions agree with TRBD1. Trimming cost V 3 bases and J 2 bases; bases outside gene matches: 1. The germline gives CDR1 MNHEY, CDR2 SMNVEV (reference sequence). This CDR3 has 14 amino acids.

Points on this clone: The identical CDR3 is also encoded by other nucleotide sequences in the sample. The genes are TRBV27 and TRBJ2-1; 10 nucleotides align to TRBD1. The J segment lost 1 base and the V segment lost 4 bases, leaving 4 bases of the junction unmatched. The CDR3 is 16 amino acids. The V gene's germline CDR1 is MNHEY and CDR2 SMNVEV (reference sequence). For the CDR3, the DNA is TGTGCCAGCAGTTCCCGACAGGGGGCATCCTACAATGAGCAGTTCTTC. Translated: CASSSRQGASYNEQFF.

This clone was seen once. The chain joins TRBV29-1 to TRBJ1-2; no clear D gene. The CDR3 extends over 12 amino acids. Germline assignment: CDR1 SQVTM and CDR2 ANQGSEA. V was clipped by 4 bases and J by 2 bases, with 8 bases between them. The CDR3 protein is CSVVEENYGYTF. The CDR3 region has the DNA TGCAGCGTTGTCGAGGAGAACTATGGCTACACCTTC. Full variable domain (rest looked up from reference TRBV29-1 and TRBJ1-2): SAVISQKPSRDICQRGTSLTIQCQVDSQVTMMFWYRQQPGQSLTLIATANQGSEATYESGFVIDKFPISRPNLTFSTLTVSNMSPEDSSIYLCSVVEENYGYTFGSGTRLTVV.

This clone was counted a single time. The J gene is TRBJ1-5, the V gene TRBV4-2, with a weak D call TRBD1 (5 bases). This CDR3 is built from 15 residues. Germline V gene data show CDR1 as LGHNA and CDR2 as YNFKEQ. V lost 2 bases to trimming and J lost 3 bases, with 11 bases between them. This CDR3 reads CASSQLDTTNQPQHF. The CDR3 nucleotides read TGTGCCAGCAGCCAATTGGACACCACCAATCAGCCCCAGCATTTT.

V is TRBV5-4 and J is TRBJ2-3; D is undetermined. CDR3 length: 13 residues. V was pared by 2 bases and J by 1 base, with 5 bases between. Looked up from germline, CDR1 is SGHNT and CDR2 is YYREEE (reference sequence). The CDR3, as DNA: TGTGCCAGCAGCTTCGGGCGCACAGATACGCAGTATTTT. Its translation: CASSFGRTDTQYF. The full variable domain, in which reference TRBV5-4 and TRBJ2-3 provide the parts outside the CDR3, is ETGVTQSPTHLIKTRGQQVTLRCSSQSGHNTVSWYQQALGQGPQFIFQYYREEENGRGNFPPRFSGLQFPNYSSELNVNALELDDSALYLCASSFGRTDTQYFGPGTRLTVL.

In this sample, this clone turned up once. This rearrangement joins TRBV7-2 to TRBJ2-1; weak D call: TRBD2 (5 bases). With 4 bases removed from V and 0 bases from J, the gap between germline ends came to 13 bases. The CDR3 spans 16 residues. Germline CDR1 reads SGHTA; CDR2 reads FQGNSA. The CDR3 loop reads CASSSLAPSSYNEQFF. CDR3 DNA: TGTGCCAGCAGCTCCTTAGCGCCTAGCTCCTACAATGAGCAGTTCTTC.

The rearrangement uses TRBV19 and TRBJ1-4; no reliable D call. The germline V and J ends were trimmed by 6 bases and 6 bases, with 11 bases remaining between them. The CDR3 is made up of 13 amino acids. Per the germline V gene, CDR1 is LNHDA and CDR2 is SQIVND (reference sequence). This CDR3 reads CASRAPADEKLFF. CDR3 coding DNA: TGTGCCAGTAGGGCCCCCGCGGATGAAAAACTGTTTTTT.

The chain links TRBV27 to TRBJ1-2; 9 nucleotides match TRBD1. The CDR3 extends over 18 amino acids. V shed 5 bases, J shed 7 bases, and the junction held 20 bases outside the gene matches. Germline assignment: CDR1 MNHEY and CDR2 SMNVEV (reference sequence). The CDR3 DNA is TGTGCCAGCAGTCCAGCCTGGGACAGGGACTTTTCTGTGGGTGGCTACACCTTC. It translates to CASSPAWDRDFSVGGYTF.

The J gene is TRBJ2-7, the V gene TRBV9, with 9 bases matching TRBD1. The ends lost 3 bases at V and 5 bases at J; junction bases unmatched: 6. From germline, CDR1 is SGDLS and CDR2 YYNGEE. The CDR3 has 14 amino acids. In DNA, the CDR3 is TGTGCCAGCAGCGGAAACAGGGGGCTTGACGAGCAGTACTTC. This sequence encodes CASSGNRGLDEQYF. The full variable domain, with the rest looked up from reference TRBV9 and TRBJ2-7, is DSGVTQTPKHLITATGQRVTLRCSPRSGDLSVYWYQQSLDQGLQFLIQYYNGEERAKGNILERFSAQQFPDLHSELNLSSLELGDSALYFCASSGNRGLDEQYFGPGTRLTVT.

V usage is TRBV27 and J usage is TRBJ2-1, with TRBD2 identical over 10 bases. The V gene's germline CDR1 is MNHEY and CDR2 SMNVEV (reference sequence). This CDR3 comprises 15 residues. The J segment lost 5 bases and the V segment lost 3 bases, leaving 4 bases of the junction unmatched. CDR3 DNA sequence: TGTGCCAGCAGTTTCAGCGGGAGGGCCCACAATGAGCAGTTCTTC. Protein: CASSFSGRAHNEQFF.

J is TRBJ1-2 and V is TRBV19, with 9 positions matching TRBD1. The CDR3 sequence is 15 residues long. Germline CDR1 is LNHDA and CDR2 is SQIVND (reference sequence). V lost 1 base and J lost 3; bases outside the gene matches: 3. In DNA form, the CDR3 reads TGTGCCAGTAGTATAGCGGGGGACAGGGACTATGGCTACACCTTC. Its protein is CASSIAGDRDYGYTF.

This chain links TRBV6-1 with TRBJ2-2; possible D gene TRBD1, 5 bases. V shed 0 bases and J shed 2 bases, with 16 bases lying between them. From germline, CDR1 is MNHNS and CDR2 SASEGT. There are 18 residues in the CDR3. CDR3 sequence: CASSEAPRVLLNTGELFF. The CDR3, as DNA: TGTGCCAGCAGTGAAGCGCCCAGGGTACTCTTAAACACCGGGGAGCTGTTTTTT.

The CDR3 here is CASSYFSQNTEAFF. CDR3 coding DNA: TGTGCCAGCAGTTACTTTTCCCAAAACACTGAAGCTTTCTTT. The chain employs TRBV6-6 and TRBJ1-1; D is undetermined. This CDR3 has 14 residues. Trimming took 1 base from V and 2 from J, leaving 8 bases between them. Germline CDR1 MNHNY, CDR2 SVGAGI (reference sequence).

The rearrangement joins TRBV11-1 to TRBJ1-1, with D possibly being TRBD1 (5 bases). With 1 base removed from V and 0 bases from J, the gap between germline ends came to 9 bases. This CDR3 spans 15 amino acids. From germline, CDR1 is SGHAT and CDR2 FQDESV (reference sequence). CDR3 sequence: CASSLVQGVNTEAFF. CDR3 nucleotides: TGTGCCAGCAGCTTAGTTCAGGGAGTGAACACTGAAGCTTTCTTT.

In its sample, this clone was seen once. This chain joins TRBV6-5 and TRBJ2-7; 7 nucleotides line up with TRBD1. Trimming took 5 bases from V and 7 from J; bases not matched to a gene: 14. The CDR3 extends over 15 amino acids. Germline V gives CDR1 MNHEY, CDR2 SVGAGI. The CDR3 sequence: CASSTDREFPWEQYF. The DNA of the CDR3 is TGTGCCAGCAGTACTGACAGGGAGTTCCCCTGGGAGCAGTACTTC.

V usage is TRBV27 and J usage is TRBJ2-1; the D gene is possibly TRBD2 (6 bases). This CDR3 region has 17 residues. Germline-derived CDR1 and CDR2 are MNHEY and SMNVEV (reference sequence). V shed 2 bases and J shed 7 bases, with 21 bases lying between them. The CDR3, as DNA: TGTGCCAGCAGTTTAACGCCAGGTAGCGGACCGGGGAATGAGCAGTTCTTC. This codes for CASSLTPGSGPGNEQFF.

This clone has more than one count but fewer than ten. The chain has TRBV5-1 and TRBJ1-4, with D possibly matching TRBD1 (5 bases). The germline V gene encodes CDR1 SGHRS and CDR2 YFSETQ. Trimming took off 3 bases at V and 0 bases at J, with 18 bases between the two ends. The CDR3 length is 18 residues. The CDR3 region is CASSSGTYRIATNEKLFF. In nucleotides, the CDR3 is TGCGCCAGCAGCTCCGGGACTTACCGGATTGCAACTAATGAAAAACTGTTTTTT.

In its sample, this clone was seen once. The V call is TRBV19, the J call TRBJ2-1; D is unresolved. With 3 bases removed from V and 3 bases from J, the gap between germline ends came to 12 bases. The germline V gene has CDR1 LNHDA and CDR2 SQIVND (reference sequence). The CDR3 runs 15 residues. As DNA, the CDR3 is TGTGCCAGTAGTATCATAGCCTCGGGCTACAATGAGCAGTTCTTC. Its protein product is CASSIIASGYNEQFF.

The CDR3 DNA sequence: TGTGCCAGTAGTATCGGACCCTCGCACCCCACTGAAGCTTTCTTT. This codes for CASSIGPSHPTEAFF. The rearrangement uses TRBV19 and TRBJ1-1; D remains unclear. Germline loops: CDR1 LNHDA, CDR2 SQIVND (reference sequence). The CDR3 is made up of 15 amino acids. V lost 3 bases to trimming and J lost 4 bases, with 15 bases between them.

The chain recombines TRBV14 with TRBJ1-5, with D maybe TRBD1 (5 bases). Germline lookup yields CDR1 SGHDN and CDR2 FVKESK. This CDR3 is built from 17 residues. Trimming took 6 bases from V and 0 from J, leaving 18 bases between them. CDR3 region: CASRLDDTGYSNQPQHF. In DNA, the CDR3 is TGTGCCAGCAGACTAGACGATACAGGATATAGCAATCAGCCCCAGCATTTT.

The chain recombines TRBV6-5 with TRBJ2-1; D remains unclear. Trimming took off 11 bases at V and 7 bases at J, with 6 bases between the two ends. In germline, CDR1 is MNHEY, CDR2 SVGAGI. This CDR3 has 9 residues. Written as DNA, the CDR3 is TGTGCCGCAGGAAATGAGCAGTTCTTC. As protein: CAAGNEQFF.

The CDR3: CASSFLFGSNEQFF. DNA for the CDR3: TGTGCCAGCAGCTTTCTTTTCGGGAGCAATGAGCAGTTCTTC. The rearrangement joins TRBV5-5 to TRBJ2-1; D is perhaps TRBD2 (6 bases). There are 14 residues in the CDR3. Trimming left V 2 bases short and J 6 bases short, with 12 bases between. Germline-derived CDR1 and CDR2 are SGHKS and YYEKEE (reference sequence).